This paragraph covers one T cell receptor beta chain sequence. Its antigen is undetermined. The source of the sample is a study of blood T cells in healthy people across ages. Findings and caveats of the study: In older individuals, TCR beta diversity per million T cells was lower, falling roughly linearly with age.

With 6 bases clipped from V and 0 bases from J, the junction kept 8 bases outside the gene matches. The CDR3 runs to 17 residues. Germline V CDR1 and CDR2: MNHNY, SVGAGI (reference sequence). Primed by a sample-barcoded 5' primer and a J-beta primer mix, a second PCR proceeded for about 7 to 11 cycles. Paired-end reads containing CDR3 totaled no fewer than 2.5 million for each sample. TCRdb re-called the 5' RACE reads through MiXCR, storing one row per CDR3 protein. The sample consists of about 1.5 million distinct CDR3 sequences, around 40% of them appearing once. J is TRBJ2-4 and V is TRBV6-6; the match to TRBD1 covers 10 bases. The source of this sequence is a young woman in good health. Sequencing was done on a sample of blood. In DNA form, the CDR3 reads TGTGCCAGCAGCCTACCGGGACAGGGGTTAGCCAAAAACATTCAGTACTTC. The encoded protein is CASSLPGQGLAKNIQYF.